The 2 T cell receptor beta chains presented below share a single source sample, sequenced in a study of T cells in Graves' hyperthyroidism and ophthalmopathy. RNA transcripts provided the source from which TCR beta CDR3 regions were amplified. The study used the HTBI primer set for a first-round RT-PCR of the TCR CDR3. MiXCR, applied by TCRdb to the multiplex PCR reads, yields one record per CDR3 protein. The sample records fewer than 350,000 distinct CDR3 sequences, roughly an eighth being singletons. The sample comprised blood. The receptor source for this set is a woman aged 40 to 49 with Graves' hyperthyroidism.

This clonotype was seen many times. The chain links TRBV11-3 to TRBJ1-1; 7 bases are a match to TRBD1. The germline CDR1 and CDR2 sequences are SGHNT and YENEEA. The J segment lost 7 bases and the V segment lost 4 bases, leaving 3 bases of the junction unmatched. CDR3 length equals 12 residues. The CDR3 DNA reads TGTGCCAGCAGCTGGGCAGGGGGTGAAGCTTTCTTT. Translating gives CASSWAGGEAFF.

This clonotype was seen many times. The chain couples TRBV13 to TRBJ1-3; D perhaps matches TRBD1 (5 bases). V was cut by 6 bases and J by 4 bases, with 10 bases left in between. CDR1 is PRHDT, CDR2 FYEKMQ, per germline (reference sequence). The CDR3 totals 13 residues. The CDR3 bases are TGTGCCAGCAGGTATACAGGAGGAAACACCATATATTTT. This codes for CASRYTGGNTIYF.